What follows are 16 T cell receptor beta chains derived from one specimen sequenced in a study of blood T cell repertoires in COVID-19. The method was immunoSEQ multiplex PCR; TCRdb's version includes in-frame clones alone and lacks a portion of them. Of over 150,000 clones listed, 75% to 80% are singletons. Material for sequencing was peripheral blood. These receptors were taken from a woman aged 70-85 years with acute or convalescent COVID-19.

This sequence joins TRBV27 and TRBJ2-1; D is uncertain. Trimming took 5 bases from V and 5 from J, leaving 10 bases between them. Germline lookup yields CDR1 MNHEY and CDR2 SMNVEV (reference sequence). The CDR3 has 13 residues. The CDR3 coding sequence is TGTGCCAGCAGTCTCGTCGCAGACAATGAGCAGTTCTTC. This encodes CASSLVADNEQFF.

This clone was seen just once. This chain connects TRBV3-1 (or the pseudogene TRBV3-2) to TRBJ1-5, with D tentatively TRBD1 (5 bases). Germline assignment: CDR1 LGHDT and CDR2 YNNKEL (reference sequence). This CDR3 comprises 14 residues. The germline V and J ends were trimmed by 1 base and 7 bases, with 11 bases remaining between them. CDR3 region: CASSQAGSRQPQHF. The CDR3 nucleotides are TGTGCCAGCAGCCAAGCAGGGTCACGGCAGCCCCAGCATTTT.

The rearrangement uses TRBV6-1 and TRBJ2-5; D possibly corresponds to TRBD1 (6 bases). Trimming shortened V by 2 bases and J by 5 bases, and 12 bases separated the two germline ends. The CDR3 runs 14 residues. Germline V gene sequence: CDR1 MNHNS, CDR2 SASEGT. The CDR3 sequence: CASSEPGGRETQYF. Written as DNA, the CDR3 is TGTGCCAGCAGTGAACCTGGGGGCAGGGAGACCCAGTACTTC.

V usage is TRBV19 and J usage is TRBJ1-2; 9 positions match TRBD1. From germline, CDR1 is LNHDA and CDR2 SQIVND (reference sequence). After removal of 5 bases from V and 6 bases from J, the junction contained 10 bases not matched to a gene. This CDR3 is built from 15 residues. This CDR3 is CASSRRETGGNGYTF. In DNA, the CDR3 is TGTGCCAGTAGTCGACGAGAGACAGGGGGAAATGGCTACACCTTC.

CDR3: CASSGQYNEQFF. Written as DNA, the CDR3 is TGTGCCAGCAGTGGTCAATACAATGAGCAGTTCTTC. The chain uses TRBV2 and TRBJ2-1; D uncertain. Looked up from germline, CDR1 is SNHLY and CDR2 is FYNNEI. This CDR3 region has 12 residues. V lost 4 bases and J 4 bases, leaving 5 bases between the germline ends.

This chain links TRBV7-9 with TRBJ2-5; 8 positions agree with TRBD1. The germline V gene has CDR1 SEHNR and CDR2 FQNEAQ (reference sequence). V lost 1 base, J lost 5 bases, and 9 bases stayed unmatched. There are 16 residues in the CDR3. For the CDR3, the DNA is TGTGCCAGCAGCTTAGGGGCCCAGGGACAGGAGGAGACCCAGTACTTC. This gives the protein CASSLGAQGQEETQYF.

In DNA, the CDR3 is TGTGCCACCAGGGCGGGAGGAGGGTCAGATACGCAGTATTTT. It specifies CATRAGGGSDTQYF. The J gene is TRBJ2-3, the V gene TRBV6-5; 8 bases align to TRBD2. This CDR3 has 14 amino acids. J was trimmed by 4 bases and V by 10 bases; bases with no gene match: 10. Germline CDR1 reads MNHEY; CDR2 reads SVGAGI.

The chain couples TRBV4-2 to TRBJ1-1; no clear D gene. The germline V and J ends were trimmed by 4 bases and 1 base, with 13 bases remaining between them. CDR1 and CDR2 (germline): LGHNA, YNFKEQ. This CDR3 has 15 residues. The DNA of the CDR3 is TGTGCCAGCAGCCCTACAGTCCAGGAGAACACTGAAGCTTTCTTT. Protein sequence: CASSPTVQENTEAFF.

Worth noting for this clone: Other DNA sequences in this sample translate to the same CDR3. The V gene is TRBV3-1 (or the pseudogene TRBV3-2), the J gene TRBJ2-2; no firm D call. The germline gives CDR1 LGHDT, CDR2 YNNKEL (reference sequence). The V gene lost 0 bases and the J gene lost 8 bases, with 4 bases spanning the gap. The CDR3 extends over 12 amino acids. CDR3 bases: TGTGCCAGCAGCCAAGATCCAGGGGAGCTGTTTTTT. Its translation is CASSQDPGELFF.

CDR3: CASSLLGTGASYEQYF. The CDR3 coding sequence is TGTGCCAGCAGTTTATTAGGGACAGGAGCCTCCTACGAGCAGTACTTC. V gene TRBV27 combines with J gene TRBJ2-7, with 8 bases identical to TRBD1. Germline loops: CDR1 MNHEY, CDR2 SMNVEV (reference sequence). This CDR3 spans 16 amino acids. The junction had 5 bases not matched to a gene; V was cut back by 1 base and J by 0 bases.

The J gene is TRBJ2-3, the V gene TRBV7-3, with a possible D match to TRBD2 (6 bases). Germline loops: CDR1 SGHTA, CDR2 FQGTGA. The CDR3 has 14 residues. V shed 5 bases and J shed 1 base, with 10 bases lying between them. Here the CDR3 DNA reads TGTGCCAGCAGCCGTAGCGGAGGCACAGATACGCAGTATTTT. Its translation is CASSRSGGTDTQYF.

This chain joins TRBV6-5 and TRBJ1-6, with no clear D. Germline-derived CDR1 and CDR2 are MNHEY and SVGAGI. The CDR3 length is 14 residues. The germline V and J ends were trimmed by 1 base and 10 bases, with 11 bases remaining between them. The CDR3, as DNA: TGTGCCAGCAGTTACTTTATAGGGAGCTCACCCCTCCACTTT. It translates to CASSYFIGSSPLHF.

The chain combines TRBV6-6 with TRBJ2-7; 9 bases agree with TRBD1. V lost 9 bases to trimming and J lost 2 bases; unmatched junction nucleotides: 5. From germline, CDR1 is MNHNY and CDR2 SVGAGI (reference sequence). The CDR3 contains 13 residues. The CDR3: CASWDRVAYEQYF. The DNA for the CDR3 is TGTGCCAGTTGGGACAGGGTCGCCTACGAGCAGTACTTC.

This chain uses TRBV19 with TRBJ1-5; D unclear. V was cut by 3 bases and J by 0 bases, with 9 bases left in between. The CDR3 is made up of 15 amino acids. CDR1 and CDR2 (germline): LNHDA, SQIVND (reference sequence). The CDR3 is CASSIKNYSNQPQHF. CDR3 coding DNA: TGTGCCAGTAGTATCAAGAACTATAGCAATCAGCCCCAGCATTTT.

The rearrangement joins TRBV29-1 to TRBJ2-2; 8 bases fit TRBD2. The V and J ends lost 4 bases and 1 base, in that order; junction bases with no gene match: 17. CDR3 length equals 19 residues. CDR1 and CDR2 (germline): SQVTM, ANQGSEA. CDR3 in DNA: TGCAGCGTTGGGGGTTGGACTAGCCTACCGGTTGGGAACACCGGGGAGCTGTTTTTT. Encoded protein: CSVGGWTSLPVGNTGELFF.

This sequence joins TRBV4-2 and TRBJ2-5; 11 bases agree with TRBD1. The V gene's germline CDR1 is LGHNA and CDR2 YNFKEQ. V gave up 1 base and J gave up 5 bases; unmatched junction bases: 15. This CDR3 has 19 residues. CDR3 sequence reads: CASSQVHPEGQGVPETQYF. CDR3 in DNA: TGTGCCAGCAGCCAAGTTCACCCCGAGGGACAGGGGGTCCCCGAGACCCAGTACTTC.